This T cell receptor (beta chain) was retrieved from a study of blood T cell repertoires in COVID-19. Study context: Samples taken during acute and convalescent COVID-19 were collected in the United States, Italy and Spain. The analysed material was cDNA or gDNA that came from T cells, B-cell-depleted T cells, or PBMCs.

This table comes from immunoSEQ multiplex PCR, and its TCRdb copy is limited to in-frame clones, with some not included. The sample includes about 180,000 clones, 75% to 90% seen only once; the top ten take roughly 9.8%. The CDR3 consists of 16 residues. Germline values: CDR1 MNHEY, CDR2 SMNVEV (reference sequence). Trimming removed 4 bases from V and 2 bases from J; junction bases left unmatched: 11. The clonotype originates from a human donor with active or convalescent COVID-19. The donor label of this sample is uncertain. The chain carries TRBV27 and TRBJ2-7; TRBD2 matches at 7 bases. Sequencing was done on a sample of peripheral blood. The CDR3 region is CASSSPPSGVTYEQYF. CDR3 in DNA: TGTGCCAGCAGTTCCCCCCCCAGCGGGGTAACCTACGAGCAGTACTTC.